A single sample gave rise to the 9 T cell receptor beta chains below, sequenced in a study of T cell repertoires in cytomegalovirus infection. Antigen specificity for these receptors is unknown. Via MiXCR, TCRdb re-called the reads, giving one row per CDR3 protein. The sample carries tens of thousands of distinct CDR3 sequences, about a fifth recorded once. This specimen consisted of CD8+ T cells from cultured PBMCs, obtained from culture after CMV antigen stimulation. Every receptor here comes from a human donor in good health (CMV status not recorded). Some clones in this sample may be carry-over from other donors' samples.

This clonotype was seen many times. The rearrangement joins TRBV6-2 or TRBV6-3 to TRBJ1-5; TRBD1 agrees at 10 bases. Germline V gives CDR1 MNHEY, CDR2 SVGEGT. The CDR3 has 19 amino acids. V trimming: 2 bases; J trimming: 5 bases; junction bases outside the gene matches: 15. Here the CDR3 DNA reads TGTGCCAGCAGTTACGAGTTGGACAGGGGGGCAAGGGGTGATCAGCCCCAGCATTTT. Encoded protein: CASSYELDRGARGDQPQHF.

This sequence joins TRBV28 and TRBJ1-3, with 7 bases identical to TRBD1. The CDR3 spans 16 residues. Trimming at V came to 4 bases and at J to 0 bases, leaving 6 bases not matched to a gene. CDR1 and CDR2 (germline): MDHEN, SYDVKM. The CDR3 sequence: CASSSLGTVSGNTIYF. The CDR3 DNA sequence: TGTGCCAGCAGTTCCCTAGGGACAGTCTCTGGAAACACCATATATTTT.

This chain connects TRBV7-9 to TRBJ2-7; D might be TRBD1 (6 bases). CDR3 size: 15 residues. Trimming shortened V by 0 bases and J by 2 bases, and 11 bases separated the two germline ends. CDR1 and CDR2 (germline): SEHNR, FQNEAQ (reference sequence). CDR3 sequence (DNA): TGTGCCAGCAGCTTAGCGGGGGCCCAAACCTACGAGCAGTACTTC. Protein product: CASSLAGAQTYEQYF.

V and J are TRBV27 and TRBJ1-1, with 9 nucleotides matching TRBD1. Trimming at V came to 5 bases and at J to 4 bases, leaving 8 bases not matched to a gene. Germline CDR1 MNHEY, CDR2 SMNVEV (reference sequence). There are 15 residues in the CDR3. The CDR3 here is CASSPTGGIGTEAFF. CDR3 nucleotides: TGTGCCAGCAGTCCAACAGGGGGCATTGGCACTGAAGCTTTCTTT.

CDR3 DNA sequence: TGTGCCAGCAGTGGAACCCCCGGGGGGCCAGGAGATACGCAGTATTTT. It is translated as CASSGTPGGPGDTQYF. The gene calls are TRBV6-4 and TRBJ2-3; tentative D call: TRBD2 (7 bases). The V end was cut by 4 bases, the J end by 5 bases, with 19 bases between. The length of the CDR3 is 16 residues. CDR1 MRHNA and CDR2 SNTAGT come from the germline V gene.

The V call is TRBV12-3 or TRBV12-4, the J call TRBJ1-5; no definite D call. The CDR3 is made up of 13 amino acids. V gave up 6 bases and J gave up 9 bases, with 15 bases separating them. In DNA form, the CDR3 reads TGTGCCAGCAGCCATGACCGCCGGCCGCCCCAGCATTTT. Amino acid sequence: CASSHDRRPPQHF.

This clonotype has just one count. The chain employs TRBV6-1 and TRBJ1-2; D might be TRBD1 (5 bases). CDR3 length equals 14 residues. In germline, CDR1 is MNHNS, CDR2 SASEGT. Trimming left V 6 bases short and J 2 bases short, with 13 bases between. This CDR3 reads CASRRGPLNYGYTF. The CDR3 nucleotides read TGTGCCAGCAGGAGGGGTCCTCTCAACTATGGCTACACCTTC.

The table lists this clonotype with a few counts. The CDR3 DNA reads TGTGCCAGCAGTTTATTTTCCGGGGTGGGCACTGAAGCTTTCTTT. Protein: CASSLFSGVGTEAFF. The chain uses TRBV28 and TRBJ1-1; D unresolved. Germline V gene data show CDR1 as MDHEN and CDR2 as SYDVKM. Trimming took off 1 base at V and 4 bases at J, with 13 bases between the two ends. The CDR3 length is 15 residues.

The table lists this clonotype with a few counts. This chain uses TRBV6-1 with TRBJ1-5; D gene unclear. Trimming removed 3 bases from V and 2 bases from J, with 2 bases in between. The V gene's germline CDR1 is MNHNS and CDR2 SASEGT. The CDR3 is made up of 12 amino acids. The CDR3 protein is CASSEGNQPQHF. The CDR3 DNA follows: TGTGCCAGCAGTGAGGGCAATCAGCCCCAGCATTTT.